Listed below are T cell receptor beta chains from one sample, sequenced in a study of blood T cell repertoires in COVID-19. Clones were read by immunoSEQ multiplex PCR, and TCRdb kept only the in-frame ones, dropping some. The sample holds 400,000 to 450,000 clones, roughly 90% seen once. Material for sequencing was peripheral blood. These receptors all come from a man in his late teens or twenties with COVID-19, enrolled during active disease. The CDR3 runs from the conserved cysteine through the conserved F or W. The order of the fields is V gene, J gene, clone size, D gene, CDR3 protein, CDR3 DNA. The D gene is left open where the match is weak. A row's size may be missing; if present it is once, few, many or a size class.

v_call: TRBV2
j_call: TRBJ1-3
clone_size: .
d_call: .
cdr3_aa: CASSPTWGPGGNTIYF
cdr3_nt: TGTGCCAGCAGTCCCACCTGGGGGCCGGGAGGAAACACCATATATTTT

v_call: TRBV18
j_call: TRBJ2-1
clone_size: .
d_call: TRBD2
cdr3_aa: CASSPRTSGTVLEQFF
cdr3_nt: TGTGCCAGCTCACCCCGGACTAGCGGGACGGTTCTTGAGCAGTTCTTC

v_call: TRBV30
j_call: TRBJ2-1
clone_size: .
d_call: TRBD2
cdr3_aa: CAWNSGSRYNEQFF
cdr3_nt: TGTGCCTGGAATAGCGGGAGTAGGTACAATGAGCAGTTCTTC

v_call: TRBV27
j_call: TRBJ2-7
clone_size: .
d_call: TRBD2
cdr3_aa: CASSLQAGALYREQYF
cdr3_nt: TGTGCCAGCAGTTTACAAGCGGGAGCGTTATATCGCGAGCAGTACTTC

v_call: TRBV19
j_call: TRBJ1-1
clone_size: .
d_call: .
cdr3_aa: CASTLRENTEAFF
cdr3_nt: TGTGCCAGTACCCTTCGGGAGAACACTGAAGCTTTCTTT

v_call: TRBV4-1
j_call: TRBJ1-1
clone_size: .
d_call: TRBD1
cdr3_aa: CASSQDPRTGGRAEAFF
cdr3_nt: TGCGCCAGCAGCCAAGACCCGAGGACAGGGGGCCGGGCTGAAGCTTTCTTT

v_call: TRBV21-1
j_call: TRBJ1-3
clone_size: once
d_call: .
cdr3_aa: CASSGLGTIYF
cdr3_nt: TGTGCCAGCTCAGGTCTGGGCACCATATATTTT

v_call: TRBV10-3
j_call: TRBJ2-1
clone_size: .
d_call: TRBD2
cdr3_aa: CAIGTGTTNPYNEQFF
cdr3_nt: TGTGCCATCGGCACCGGGACTACCAACCCCTACAATGAGCAGTTCTTC

v_call: TRBV14
j_call: TRBJ1-4
clone_size: .
d_call: .
cdr3_aa: CASSQVIGTNEKLFF
cdr3_nt: TGTGCCAGCAGCCAAGTAATCGGAACTAATGAAAAACTGTTTTTT

v_call: TRBV19
j_call: TRBJ1-5
clone_size: .
d_call: .
cdr3_aa: CASSILLGTGDQPQHF
cdr3_nt: TGTGCCAGTAGTATTTTGCTCGGGACGGGGGATCAGCCCCAGCATTTT

v_call: TRBV27
j_call: TRBJ1-5
clone_size: .
d_call: .
cdr3_aa: CASSSGGNQPQHF
cdr3_nt: TGTGCCAGCAGTTCAGGGGGCAATCAGCCCCAGCATTTT

v_call: TRBV6-5
j_call: TRBJ2-7
clone_size: .
d_call: TRBD2
cdr3_aa: CASSSGDAWREQYF
cdr3_nt: TGTGCCAGCTCTAGCGGGGACGCTTGGAGGGAGCAGTACTTC

v_call: TRBV18
j_call: TRBJ2-5
clone_size: .
d_call: TRBD2
cdr3_aa: CASSPREGETQYF
cdr3_nt: TGTGCCAGCTCACCAAGGGAGGGGGAGACCCAGTACTTC

v_call: TRBV7-9
j_call: TRBJ2-2
clone_size: .
d_call: TRBD2
cdr3_aa: CASSPSGKNTGELFF
cdr3_nt: TGTGCCAGCAGCCCTAGCGGGAAGAACACCGGGGAGCTGTTTTTT

v_call: TRBV6-5
j_call: TRBJ1-4
clone_size: .
d_call: TRBD1
cdr3_aa: CASSYWRDRVYEKLFF
cdr3_nt: TGTGCCAGCAGTTACTGGAGGGACAGGGTTTATGAAAAACTGTTTTTT

v_call: TRBV7-9
j_call: TRBJ2-5
clone_size: .
d_call: TRBD2
cdr3_aa: CASTREGKQETQYF
cdr3_nt: TGTGCCAGCACACGGGAGGGCAAACAAGAGACCCAGTACTTC

v_call: TRBV29-1
j_call: TRBJ1-2
clone_size: .
d_call: .
cdr3_aa: CSVGPGIGVGGYTF
cdr3_nt: TGCAGCGTTGGTCCGGGGATCGGGGTGGGGGGCTACACCTTC

v_call: TRBV13
j_call: TRBJ2-1
clone_size: .
d_call: .
cdr3_aa: CASSLLYNEQFF
cdr3_nt: TGTGCCAGCAGCTTACTCTACAATGAGCAGTTCTTC

v_call: TRBV5-1
j_call: TRBJ2-2
clone_size: .
d_call: TRBD2
cdr3_aa: CASSPRTSGMGGELFF
cdr3_nt: TGCGCCAGCAGCCCGAGGACTAGCGGAATGGGCGGGGAGCTGTTTTTT

v_call: TRBV29-1
j_call: TRBJ2-5
clone_size: .
d_call: TRBD1
cdr3_aa: CSVDDRGRITGETQYF
cdr3_nt: TGCAGCGTTGACGACAGGGGCAGAATAACGGGGGAGACCCAGTACTTC

v_call: TRBV9
j_call: TRBJ1-5
clone_size: .
d_call: .
cdr3_aa: CASTATGTTNQPQHF
cdr3_nt: TGTGCCAGCACTGCAACCGGGACAACGAATCAGCCCCAGCATTTT

v_call: TRBV5-1
j_call: TRBJ1-1
clone_size: .
d_call: .
cdr3_aa: CASSLEGGGGGTEAFF
cdr3_nt: TGCGCCAGCAGCTTGGAGGGGGGCGGGGGAGGCACTGAAGCTTTCTTT

v_call: TRBV16
j_call: TRBJ1-5
clone_size: .
d_call: .
cdr3_aa: CASSQSGGQGQPQHF
cdr3_nt: TGTGCCAGCAGCCAATCGGGGGGGCAGGGACAGCCCCAGCATTTT

v_call: TRBV5-1
j_call: TRBJ2-5
clone_size: .
d_call: TRBD1
cdr3_aa: CASSTGTGYETQYF
cdr3_nt: TGCGCCAGCAGCACCGGGACAGGGTACGAGACCCAGTACTTC

v_call: TRBV29-1
j_call: TRBJ1-2
clone_size: .
d_call: .
cdr3_aa: CSVDFDRTPYGYTF
cdr3_nt: TGCAGCGTTGACTTCGACAGAACCCCTTATGGCTACACCTTC

v_call: TRBV10-3
j_call: TRBJ2-3
clone_size: .
d_call: .
cdr3_aa: CAIGEGGYTDTQYF
cdr3_nt: TGTGCCATCGGCGAAGGAGGGTATACGGATACGCAGTATTTT

v_call: TRBV15
j_call: TRBJ2-7
clone_size: .
d_call: TRBD2
cdr3_aa: CATSRDRGDPPLGEQYF
cdr3_nt: TGTGCCACCAGCAGAGATCGGGGGGACCCTCCCCTAGGCGAGCAGTACTTC

v_call: TRBV5-1
j_call: TRBJ2-5
clone_size: .
d_call: TRBD1
cdr3_aa: CASSQQTGVETQYF
cdr3_nt: TGCGCCAGCAGTCAACAGACAGGGGTGGAGACCCAGTACTTC

v_call: TRBV13
j_call: TRBJ2-2
clone_size: .
d_call: TRBD1
cdr3_aa: CASRPTGQGFSNTGELFF
cdr3_nt: TGTGCCAGCAGACCCACGGGACAGGGATTTTCGAACACCGGGGAGCTGTTTTTT

v_call: TRBV6-5
j_call: TRBJ2-7
clone_size: .
d_call: TRBD1
cdr3_aa: CASRYAGTETYEQYF
cdr3_nt: TGTGCCAGCAGGTACGCCGGGACAGAGACCTACGAGCAGTACTTC

v_call: TRBV10-2
j_call: TRBJ2-7
clone_size: once
d_call: TRBD1
cdr3_aa: CASSLNDRGYEQYF
cdr3_nt: TGCGCCAGCAGCCTTAATGACAGGGGGTACGAGCAGTACTTC

v_call: TRBV7-7
j_call: TRBJ2-1
clone_size: .
d_call: TRBD2
cdr3_aa: CASSQGLAGDNEQFF
cdr3_nt: TGTGCTAGCAGCCAGGGACTAGCGGGGGACAATGAGCAGTTCTTC

v_call: TRBV6-5
j_call: TRBJ2-7
clone_size: .
d_call: TRBD2
cdr3_aa: CASTLSGGDYYEQYF
cdr3_nt: TGTGCCAGCACCCTCAGCGGGGGGGATTACTACGAGCAGTACTTC

v_call: TRBV7-8
j_call: TRBJ2-3
clone_size: .
d_call: TRBD2
cdr3_aa: CASSLAIESSGILADTQYF
cdr3_nt: TGTGCCAGCAGCTTAGCGATAGAGTCTAGCGGGATTTTGGCAGATACGCAGTATTTT

v_call: TRBV5-5
j_call: TRBJ2-3
clone_size: .
d_call: TRBD2
cdr3_aa: CASSRDLGTSGSDTQYF
cdr3_nt: TGTGCCAGCAGCCGCGATCTAGGGACTAGCGGGAGTGATACGCAGTATTTT

v_call: TRBV6-6
j_call: TRBJ2-7
clone_size: once
d_call: TRBD1
cdr3_aa: CASSYSRDRGAYEQYF
cdr3_nt: TGTGCCAGCAGTTACTCCCGGGACAGGGGAGCCTACGAGCAGTACTTC

v_call: TRBV19
j_call: TRBJ2-1
clone_size: .
d_call: .
cdr3_aa: CASSIDITTGGNEQFF
cdr3_nt: TGTGCCAGTAGTATAGATATCACGACAGGAGGCAATGAGCAGTTCTTC

v_call: TRBV12-3/TRBV12-4
j_call: TRBJ2-5
clone_size: .
d_call: .
cdr3_aa: CASRGRAAQYF
cdr3_nt: TGTGCCAGTAGGGGGAGGGCGGCCCAGTACTTC

v_call: TRBV7-2
j_call: TRBJ1-5
clone_size: .
d_call: .
cdr3_aa: CASSLAFRGYQPQHF
cdr3_nt: TGTGCCAGCAGCTTAGCCTTCAGGGGCTATCAGCCCCAGCATTTT

v_call: TRBV5-1
j_call: TRBJ1-1
clone_size: .
d_call: TRBD1
cdr3_aa: CASSFRQGANTEAFF
cdr3_nt: TGCGCCAGCAGCTTTAGGCAGGGGGCGAACACTGAAGCTTTCTTT

v_call: TRBV9
j_call: TRBJ1-2
clone_size: .
d_call: .
cdr3_aa: CASSVGGDTNYGYTF
cdr3_nt: TGTGCCAGCAGCGTAGGTGGGGACACTAACTATGGCTACACCTTC